These 11 T cell receptor beta chains were sequenced from one sample in a study of cytomegalovirus exposure and HLA in healthy donors. PCR involved 60 Vbeta and 13 Jbeta primers. Sequencing used immunoSEQ multiplex PCR; TCRdb keeps in-frame clones, though not all of them. The sample includes about 90,000 clones, approximately 60% of them seen just once. The sample taken for sequencing was PBMCs. The receptor source for this set is a woman aged 50 to 60 in good health and CMV-seropositive.

The V gene is TRBV19, the J gene TRBJ1-5; D remains unclear. From germline, CDR1 is LNHDA and CDR2 SQIVND (reference sequence). This CDR3 has 14 residues. The V and J ends lost 11 bases and 0 bases respectively, with 14 bases between them. The CDR3 coding sequence is TGTGCCGGAAGCCCGGGATATAGCAATCAGCCCCAGCATTTT. Protein product: CAGSPGYSNQPQHF. The full variable domain, rest sourced from reference TRBV19 and TRBJ1-5, is DGGITQSPKYLFRKEGQNVTLSCEQNLNHDAMYWYRQDPGQGLRLIYYSQIVNDFQKGDIAEGYSVSREKKESFPLTVTSAQKNPTAFYLCAGSPGYSNQPQHFGDGTRLSIL.

The rearrangement links TRBV30 to TRBJ2-7, with 10 bases fitting TRBD1. The V gene end was trimmed by 1 base and the J gene end by 9 bases; junction bases not matched to a gene: 3. This CDR3 contains 12 residues. The V gene's germline CDR1 is GTSNPN and CDR2 SVGIG (reference sequence). CDR3 DNA: TGTGCCTGGAGTGGGACAGGGGGGCCGCAGTACTTC. It yields the protein CAWSGTGGPQYF. Full variable domain (outside the CDR3, taken from reference TRBV30 and TRBJ2-7): SQTIHQWPATLVQPVGSPLSLECTVEGTSNPNLYWYRQAAGRGLQLLFYSVGIGQISSEVPQNLSASRPQDRQFILSSKKLLLSDSGFYLCAWSGTGGPQYFGPGTRLTVT.

The gene calls are TRBV6-5 and TRBJ1-1; 7 bases align to TRBD1. The CDR3 consists of 15 residues. Germline CDR1 and CDR2: MNHEY and SVGAGI. The trim removed 4 bases at V and 1 base at J, leaving 6 bases unmatched. CDR3 loop: CASSSLQGRNTEAFF. CDR3 DNA sequence: TGTGCCAGCAGTTCCCTACAGGGGAGGAACACTGAAGCTTTCTTT.

CDR3 loop: CASSGWSGQANYGYTF. The DNA of the CDR3 is TGTGCCAGCAGTGGCTGGTCGGGACAGGCAAACTATGGCTACACCTTC. The genes are TRBV2 and TRBJ1-2, with TRBD1 matching 8 bases. Germline V lookup: CDR1 SNHLY, CDR2 FYNNEI. This CDR3 is 16 amino acids long. J lost 2 bases, V lost 4 bases, and 9 bases had no gene match.

The chain combines TRBV9 with TRBJ2-5, with 8 bases aligning to TRBD2. CDR1 SGDLS and CDR2 YYNGEE come from the germline V gene. V shed 4 bases and J 1 base; nucleotides not matched to a gene: 3. This CDR3 has 14 residues. The CDR3 sequence is CASSSRGVQETQYF. CDR3 nucleotides: TGTGCCAGCAGCTCGCGGGGGGTCCAAGAGACCCAGTACTTC.

The V call is TRBV7-8, the J call TRBJ2-1; 7 nucleotides match TRBD1. The V and J ends lost 4 bases and 9 bases, in that order; junction bases with no gene match: 6. The germline gives CDR1 SGHVS, CDR2 FQNEAQ. This CDR3 has 13 residues. This chain's CDR3 is CASSYRGEGEQFF. CDR3 bases: TGTGCCAGCAGCTACAGGGGTGAGGGTGAGCAGTTCTTC.

This clone is deemed medium-sized. This chain links TRBV4-1 with TRBJ1-1, with TRBD1 matching 11 bases. V lost 0 bases and J lost 7; bases outside the gene matches: 4. Germline CDR1 is MGHRA and CDR2 is YSYEKL. This CDR3 contains 15 residues. The CDR3 loop reads CASSQERDRGSEAFF. The CDR3 DNA is TGCGCCAGCAGCCAAGAAAGGGACAGGGGGAGTGAAGCTTTCTTT.

This sequence joins TRBV19 and TRBJ1-2; a possible D gene is TRBD1 (5 bases). The CDR3 is 16 residues long. Germline-derived CDR1 and CDR2 are LNHDA and SQIVND (reference sequence). V was clipped by 6 bases and J by 0 bases, with 17 bases between them. This CDR3 reads CASRSGYRTPNYGYTF. CDR3 coding DNA: TGTGCCAGTAGATCTGGTTACAGGACGCCTAACTATGGCTACACCTTC.

J is TRBJ1-2 and V is TRBV4-1; 7 positions match TRBD1. Germline V gives CDR1 MGHRA, CDR2 YSYEKL. The CDR3 is made up of 14 amino acids. V trimming: 1 base; J trimming: 8 bases; junction bases outside the gene matches: 7. The CDR3 DNA reads TGCGCCAGCAGCCAAGCCGAGGGGGCGAGGGGCTACACCTTC. It translates to CASSQAEGARGYTF.

The J gene is TRBJ1-5, the V gene TRBV6-1; 7 bases align to TRBD1. The CDR3 contains 16 residues. Germline V lookup: CDR1 MNHNS, CDR2 SASEGT. After removal of 4 bases from V and 0 bases from J, the junction contained 6 bases not matched to a gene. This chain's CDR3 is CASSVTGVYSNQPQHF. CDR3 DNA sequence: TGTGCCAGCAGTGTAACAGGGGTTTATAGCAATCAGCCCCAGCATTTT.

The V and J genes are TRBV19 and TRBJ1-1; 9 bases align to TRBD1. With V trimmed by 11 bases and J by 1 base, 5 bases remained unmatched. The CDR3 spans 13 residues. Per the germline V gene, CDR1 is LNHDA and CDR2 is SQIVND (reference sequence). The CDR3: CAVGGQGNTEAFF. The CDR3 DNA reads as TGTGCCGTGGGGGGACAGGGGAACACTGAAGCTTTCTTT.